Below are 31 T cell receptor beta chains sequenced from a single sample in a study of T cell responses to AZD1222 COVID-19 vaccine. This table comes from immunoSEQ multiplex PCR, and its TCRdb copy is limited to in-frame clones, with some not included. In the table there are some 170,000 clones, about 91% of which are singletons. The specimen comprised peripheral blood, sampled 28 days after the second AZD1222 dose. The receptors stem from an adult who received the AZD1222 COVID-19 vaccine.

The chain carries TRBV5-1 and TRBJ2-2; a weak D match, TRBD1 (6 bases). CDR1 is SGHRS and CDR2 is YFSETQ in the germline V gene. V lost 3 bases and J lost 6, with 15 bases in between. The CDR3 loop spans 15 amino acids. The CDR3 region is CASSWVAGGAGELFF. The CDR3 DNA sequence: TGCGCCAGCAGCTGGGTGGCTGGGGGCGCCGGGGAGCTGTTTTTT.

This clone was detected only once. The rearrangement uses TRBV29-1 and TRBJ1-1, with a tentative D call TRBD1 (6 bases). Trimming left V 6 bases short and J 7 bases short, with 12 bases between. The CDR3 totals 11 residues. Per the germline V gene, CDR1 is SQVTM and CDR2 is ANQGSEA. The CDR3 here is CSVAGGREAFF. The DNA of the CDR3 is TGCAGCGTCGCGGGGGGCCGTGAAGCTTTCTTT.

This chain connects TRBV5-1 to TRBJ1-1; D possibly corresponds to TRBD1 (5 bases). V lost 3 bases to trimming and J lost 6 bases, with 12 bases between them. This CDR3 is built from 13 residues. Germline assignment: CDR1 SGHRS and CDR2 YFSETQ. CDR3 sequence reads: CASSWDGGAEAFF. Written as DNA, the CDR3 is TGCGCCAGCAGCTGGGACGGCGGGGCTGAAGCTTTCTTT.

The chain is built from TRBV2 and TRBJ2-7; the D gene is possibly TRBD1 (6 bases). The CDR3 length is 13 residues. The ends were cut back, 7 bases at V and 6 bases at J, with 16 bases in the middle. Looked up from germline, CDR1 is SNHLY and CDR2 is FYNNEI. CDR3 sequence reads: CASTKGVESEQYF. In DNA form, the CDR3 reads TGTGCCAGCACGAAGGGGGTAGAGAGCGAGCAGTACTTC.

This clone has a handful of counts. The J gene is TRBJ2-2, the V gene TRBV18, with D possibly matching TRBD1 (5 bases). The CDR3 covers 16 residues. From germline, CDR1 is KGHSH and CDR2 LQKENI. V lost 2 bases, J lost 5 bases, and 15 bases lay in between. The CDR3 loop reads CASSPFAEDRTGELFF. CDR3 bases: TGTGCCAGCTCACCATTCGCCGAAGACAGAACCGGGGAGCTGTTTTTT.

The rearrangement links TRBV2 to TRBJ1-2, with 10 bases that match TRBD1. The CDR3 is 12 amino acids. V trimming: 11 bases; J trimming: 8 bases; junction bases outside the gene matches: 8. The germline V gene encodes CDR1 SNHLY and CDR2 FYNNEI. CDR3 in amino acids: CAGRQGAHGYTF. CDR3 nucleotide sequence: TGTGCCGGACGACAGGGGGCGCACGGCTACACCTTC.

This clone was seen a few times. V usage is TRBV5-1 and J usage is TRBJ1-6, with D maybe TRBD1 (6 bases). The CDR3 has 13 residues. Trimming shortened V by 7 bases and J by 8 bases, and 13 bases separated the two germline ends. The germline V gene encodes CDR1 SGHRS and CDR2 YFSETQ. The chain's CDR3 is CASRGGQDSPLHF. The CDR3 nucleotides are TGCGCCAGCCGAGGGGGGCAGGATTCACCCCTCCACTTT. The full variable domain, in which reference TRBV5-1 and TRBJ1-6 provide the parts outside the CDR3, is KAGVTQTPRYLIKTRGQQVTLSCSPISGHRSVSWYQQTPGQGLQFLFEYFSETQRNKGNFPGRFSGRQFSNSRSEMNVSTLELGDSALYLCASRGGQDSPLHFGNGTRLTVT.

CDR3 nucleotides: TGTGCCAGCGCCTTTAGGGGGGGGGTGAACACTGAAGCTTTCTTT. Its translation is CASAFRGGVNTEAFF. This rearrangement joins TRBV7-8 to TRBJ1-1; D is possibly TRBD1 (6 bases). CDR1 is SGHVS, CDR2 FQNEAQ, per germline. V was pared by 8 bases and J by 0 bases, with 16 bases between. The CDR3 is 15 amino acids.

In regard to this clone: The DNA is omitted, as the CDR3 cannot be located on it reliably, and the CDR3 follows TCRdb's listing. The chain uses TRBV4-2 and TRBJ1-1; the D call of TRBD1 is as the table states it, not checked on the DNA. The CDR3 totals 14 residues, both ends included. CDR1 LGHNA and CDR2 YNFKEQ come from the germline V gene. CDR3 amino acids: CASSQDWGQGARTF.

The rearrangement links TRBV7-2 to TRBJ2-2; the match to TRBD1 covers 7 bases. The CDR3 spans 14 residues. Looked up from germline, CDR1 is SGHTA and CDR2 is FQGNSA. V trimming: 5 bases; J trimming: 8 bases; junction bases outside the gene matches: 8. In DNA, the CDR3 is TGTGCCAGCAGCCCCGACAGGGCCGGGGGGGAGCTGTTTTTT. Translating it yields CASSPDRAGGELFF.

CDR3 sequence: CASSSLRVGNSPLHF. CDR3 sequence (DNA): TGTGCCAGCAGCTCCCTTAGGGTGGGGAATTCACCCCTCCACTTT. The chain combines TRBV6-5 with TRBJ1-6; D unclear. V was cut by 6 bases and J by 7 bases, with 16 bases left in between. Germline V gene data show CDR1 as MNHEY and CDR2 as SVGAGI. The CDR3 consists of 15 residues.

V usage is TRBV4-1 and J usage is TRBJ2-6, with a possible D match to TRBD2 (5 bases). Germline assignment: CDR1 MGHRA and CDR2 YSYEKL. The V and J ends lost 0 bases and 0 bases respectively, with 12 bases between them. The CDR3 spans 18 residues. CDR3 residues: CASSQDRGISSGANVLTF. The CDR3 bases are TGCGCCAGCAGCCAAGATCGGGGAATCTCCTCTGGGGCCAACGTCCTGACTTTC.

The V call is TRBV6-2 or TRBV6-3, the J call TRBJ2-2, with TRBD2 identical over 8 bases. Losses at the gene ends were 4 bases for V and 5 bases for J; bases not matched to a gene: 3. Per germline, CDR1 MNHEY and CDR2 SVGEGT. CDR3 length: 14 amino acids. The CDR3 DNA is TGTGCCAGCAGTTTCTCTAGCGGGACCGGGGAGCTGTTTTTT. Amino acid sequence: CASSFSSGTGELFF.

This chain connects TRBV11-1 to TRBJ1-6; D possibly corresponds to TRBD1 (5 bases). The CDR3 is 15 amino acids. Trimming removed 1 base at V and 10 bases at J, with 14 bases between. The V gene's germline CDR1 is SGHAT and CDR2 FQDESV (reference sequence). In nucleotides, the CDR3 is TGTGCCAGCAGCTTAGGGGACGGAGGTGGATCACCCCTCCACTTT. Amino acid sequence: CASSLGDGGGSPLHF.

In DNA, the CDR3 is TGTGCCAGCAGCTCTCGGGACTCATACTACAATGAGCAGTTCTTC. Translation: CASSSRDSYYNEQFF. The chain is built from TRBV11-2 and TRBJ2-1, with D possibly TRBD2 on 6 matching bases. The CDR3 extends over 15 amino acids. Germline-derived CDR1 and CDR2 are SGHAT and FQNNGV. Deletions cut 4 bases from V and 3 bases from J, with 13 bases between.

The V gene is TRBV5-4, the J gene TRBJ1-2, with a possible D match to TRBD1 (5 bases). Per germline, CDR1 SGHNT and CDR2 YYREEE (reference sequence). With 0 bases removed from V and 3 bases from J, the gap between germline ends came to 12 bases. This CDR3 has 15 residues. CDR3 sequence (DNA): TGTGCCAGCAGCTTGGCCGTTCGGGGGGACTATGGCTACACCTTC. Encoded protein: CASSLAVRGDYGYTF.

A few counts support this clone. The chain has TRBV3-1 (or the pseudogene TRBV3-2) and TRBJ2-5, with TRBD2 matching over 10 bases. This CDR3 contains 17 residues. From germline, CDR1 is LGHDT and CDR2 YNNKEL (reference sequence). Trimming removed 0 bases from V and 4 bases from J; junction bases left unmatched: 8. CDR3 nucleotides: TGTGCCAGCAGCCAAGATCTTTGGACTAGCGGACCAGAGACCCAGTACTTC. Translation gives CASSQDLWTSGPETQYF.

This chain connects TRBV6-5 to TRBJ2-7; 8 bases line up with TRBD2. The germline CDR1 and CDR2 sequences are MNHEY and SVGAGI. This CDR3 comprises 13 residues. Trimming cost V 6 bases and J 4 bases; bases outside gene matches: 5. The CDR3 DNA follows: TGTGCCAGCAGGGTAGCGGGGCCATACGAGCAGTACTTC. Encoded protein: CASRVAGPYEQYF.

This chain joins TRBV7-9 and TRBJ1-1, with 8 bases matching TRBD1. V shed 1 base and J 0 bases; nucleotides not matched to a gene: 7. From germline, CDR1 is SEHNR and CDR2 FQNEAQ (reference sequence). This CDR3 is built from 17 residues. The CDR3 bases are TGTGCCAGCAGCTTAGATCCAGGGGGCGTTTTGAACACTGAAGCTTTCTTT. As protein: CASSLDPGGVLNTEAFF.

This chain connects TRBV20-1 to TRBJ1-5; D is unclear. V was clipped by 3 bases and J by 8 bases, with 14 bases between them. There are 13 residues in the CDR3. Germline CDR1 DFQATT, CDR2 SNEGSKA (reference sequence). Here the CDR3 DNA reads TGCAGTGCTAGTGGTCAGCCGATCGAGCCCCAGCATTTT. This sequence encodes CSASGQPIEPQHF.

This rearrangement joins TRBV4-1 to TRBJ1-6; D unresolved. V was shortened by 6 bases and J by 2 bases, with 11 bases between the two germline ends. In germline, CDR1 is MGHRA, CDR2 YSYEKL. The CDR3 length is 15 residues. CDR3 protein: CASRETVTYNSPLHF. CDR3 nucleotides: TGCGCCAGCAGGGAGACGGTGACCTATAATTCACCCCTCCACTTT.

The chain employs TRBV6-6 and TRBJ2-1; D is perhaps TRBD1 (6 bases). V dropped 5 bases and J dropped 8 bases, with 10 bases sitting between them. Germline V gene lookup returns CDR1 MNHNY and CDR2 SVGAGI (reference sequence). The length of the CDR3 is 12 residues. The CDR3 sequence: CASSKQGDEQFF. Here the CDR3 DNA reads TGTGCCAGCAGTAAACAGGGTGATGAGCAGTTCTTC.

The J gene is TRBJ1-2, the V gene TRBV19; weak D call: TRBD1 (5 bases). This CDR3 contains 13 residues. V was shortened by 7 bases and J by 4 bases, with 13 bases between the two germline ends. The germline V gene encodes CDR1 LNHDA and CDR2 SQIVND (reference sequence). CDR3 nucleotides: TGTGCCAGTACCATCGGGGCCGCCTATGGCTACACCTTC. This gives the protein CASTIGAAYGYTF.

The V call is TRBV15, the J call TRBJ2-3; the D gene is possibly TRBD2 (5 bases). This CDR3 is 15 amino acids long. Trimming stripped 1 base from V and 0 bases from J, with 8 bases between. CDR1 LNHNV and CDR2 YYDKDF come from the germline V gene (reference sequence). CDR3 in amino acids: CATSRAGYSTDTQYF. DNA for the CDR3: TGTGCCACCAGCAGAGCGGGGTATAGCACAGATACGCAGTATTTT. Complete variable domain (other parts from reference TRBV15 and TRBJ2-3): DAMVIQNPRYQVTQFGKPVTLSCSQTLNHNVMYWYQQKSSQAPKLLFHYYDKDFNNEADTPDNFQSRRPNTSFCFLDIRSPGLGDTAMYLCATSRAGYSTDTQYFGPGTRLTVL.

The gene calls are TRBV4-2 and TRBJ2-7, with 12 nucleotides matching TRBD2. Per the germline V gene, CDR1 is LGHNA and CDR2 is YNFKEQ. The CDR3 contains 19 residues. J was trimmed by 3 bases and V by 1 base; bases with no gene match: 13. The CDR3 is CASSQGPSSGGAQGYEQYF. CDR3 in DNA: TGTGCCAGCAGCCAAGGTCCTTCTAGCGGGGGGGCCCAAGGCTACGAGCAGTACTTC.

The rearrangement joins TRBV6-5 to TRBJ2-1; D gene ambiguous. With 6 bases removed from V and 5 bases from J, the gap between germline ends came to 5 bases. CDR3 size: 11 residues. Germline-derived CDR1 and CDR2 are MNHEY and SVGAGI. CDR3 sequence: CASSPDNEQFF. The CDR3 coding sequence is TGTGCCAGCAGCCCCGACAATGAGCAGTTCTTC.

The chain couples TRBV11-3 to TRBJ2-1; 8 nucleotides line up with TRBD1. Germline V lookup: CDR1 SGHNT, CDR2 YENEEA. V dropped 5 bases and J dropped 8; count of bases not matched to a gene: 5. The CDR3 totals 13 residues. CDR3 DNA: TGTGCCAGCAGCCGCGACAGGGGCCATGAGCAGTTCTTC. This sequence encodes CASSRDRGHEQFF.

In this sample, this clone turned up a few times. The chain recombines TRBV5-1 with TRBJ1-3, with 7 bases that match TRBD1. The CDR3 consists of 14 residues. Per germline, CDR1 SGHRS and CDR2 YFSETQ. V lost 4 bases and J lost 4; bases outside the gene matches: 5. In nucleotides, the CDR3 is TGCGCCAGCAGCCCGGGACAGACGGGAAACACCATATATTTT. Amino acid sequence: CASSPGQTGNTIYF.

This rearrangement joins TRBV4-1 to TRBJ1-2; D might be TRBD1 (5 bases). V lost 1 base and J lost 8, with 11 bases in between. This CDR3 comprises 13 residues. Germline-derived CDR1 and CDR2 are MGHRA and YSYEKL. The chain's CDR3 is CASSQAGEVGYTF. As DNA, the CDR3 is TGCGCCAGCAGCCAAGCGGGGGAGGTGGGCTACACCTTC.

J is TRBJ1-4 and V is TRBV19; 7 bases agree with TRBD1. This CDR3 comprises 13 residues. Trimming at V came to 6 bases and at J to 5 bases, leaving 3 bases not matched to a gene. Germline CDR1 and CDR2: LNHDA and SQIVND (reference sequence). The CDR3 DNA reads TGTGCCAGTAGGGAGACAGGGAATGAAAAACTGTTTTTT. Its protein is CASRETGNEKLFF.

The V gene is TRBV19, the J gene TRBJ1-2, with 7 bases that match TRBD1. The J segment lost 0 bases and the V segment lost 5 bases, leaving 12 bases of the junction unmatched. Germline CDR1 and CDR2: LNHDA and SQIVND (reference sequence). The CDR3 totals 17 residues. CDR3 sequence: CASSRPQQGRANYGYTF. CDR3 DNA: TGTGCCAGTAGTCGCCCTCAACAGGGGAGAGCTAACTATGGCTACACCTTC.